The T cell receptor beta chain under discussion was sequenced for a study of T cells in Graves' hyperthyroidism and ophthalmopathy (dated by TCRdb to about 2019). In terms of the full investigation: Peripheral blood was collected at initial diagnosis, before any treatment. TCR V-J signatures able to tell the groups apart were searched for in a discovery cohort of around 95 patients, of whom 40 to 45 had Graves' ophthalmopathy and some 60 had stable Graves' hyperthyroidism. Prospective prediction of ophthalmopathy was tested in an independent validation cohort of fewer than 20 hyperthyroidism patients and roughly 16 patients who later progressed to ophthalmopathy. The 100 discovery patients were randomly split 7:3 into training and test sets. The study also compared thyroid tissue and blood T-cell repertoires from five or six Graves' hyperthyroidism patients. After blood sampling, hyperthyroidism patients were treated with methimazole at a starting dose of 30 mg daily, and ophthalmopathy patients were treated with high-dose intravenous methylprednisolone. The paper describes TCR Vbeta CDR3 sequencing of 140 or so peripheral blood samples, made up of about 40 ophthalmopathy patients, roughly 72 hyperthyroidism patients and some 17 progressor patients.

Stable Graves' hyperthyroidism was defined as the absence of progression to ophthalmopathy over 18 months of follow-up. Hyperthyroidism patients were newly diagnosed, had a disease duration of under 2 months, and were aged 18 to 65 years. Patients with uncontrolled infections, other autoimmune diseases, pregnancy or lactation were excluded. Diagnoses were established on the basis of clinical symptoms, serum thyroxine and TRAb, thyroid ultrasound, and orbital computed tomography. Ficoll-Paque density gradient centrifugation was used to isolate PBMCs from around 10 ml of fresh peripheral blood. Total RNA was extracted using Trizol reagent, and RNA quality was assessed on an Agilent 2100 Bioanalyzer. This clonotype was seen ten or more times. The antigen it recognizes is unknown. Base quality data are lacking; no much larger clone is found one base away. Results the study describes overall, beyond this receptor: In validation, the model predicted progression to ophthalmopathy with approximately 71% sensitivity and approximately 74% specificity, a median of 6.5 months before onset. In cross-validation, a model built on a 13 V-J signature told ophthalmopathy apart from stable hyperthyroidism with roughly 87% sensitivity and 81% to 82% specificity, and in testing the same model reached 80%/75%. Sample size was not statistically predetermined, and investigators were not blinded to group allocation. Most expanded thyroid clonotypes (frequency above 0.001) were also found in blood, which suggests that blood repertoires may mirror thyroid immune responses.

The TCR beta CDR3 regions were amplified from the RNA transcripts. For the first round of RT-PCR on the TCR CDR3, the HTBI primer set was used together with the Qiagen OneStep RT-PCR kit. A second multiplex PCR round built the libraries, followed by size selection and purification. The libraries were sequenced on an Illumina HiSeq2000 using paired-end 100 bp reads. The published analysis was carried out like this. SOAPnuke was used to process the raw data, throwing out any read that contained adapters or uncalled bases, had a mean Phred below 15, or lacked an exact constant-primer or identifier match. High-quality paired reads were merged with COPE v1.2.5, and unique nucleotide sequences were defined as clonotypes. Clonotypes were aligned to IMGT TRBV, TRBD and TRBJ reference segments using MiTCR v1.1. Analysis was restricted to V-J combinations with a frequency above 0.0001, which covered roughly 99% of repertoires. A TCS score was defined as the ratio between F50 (clonal expansion) and ExV (chaos), using BLOSUM62-based TCRdist between CDR3 peptides within each V-J. Welch's t-statistics and random forest reduced roughly 500 V-J features to 13, which were used in a naive Bayes classifier (R e1071). The public reads were reanalyzed by TCRdb: fastp trimming at Q25, MiXCR alignment, in-frame beta chains only. Rows with one shared CDR3 protein collapse into an entry with the most common genes and DNA. The V and J calls, along with clone size, are taken from TCRdb and not from the paper's own processing. For this sample the table gives more than 450,000 distinct CDR3 sequences, of which around 15% were detected only once. Together, the top ten hold approximately 14% of the sample.

V and J are truncated by 6 bases and 7 bases respectively, leaving an intervening sequence of 19 bases. The CDR3 goes from the cysteine to the phenylalanine over 14 residues. Only CDR3 DNA is held: 42 bases, read in frame from base 1. CDR1 SNHLY and CDR2 FYNNEI are derived from the germline V gene. The material sequenced was blood. The source is a middle-aged woman with Graves' hyperthyroidism. The chain is assembled from TRBV2 and TRBJ2-7; TRBD1 might be the D gene, on 6 matching bases. The DNA sequence is as follows: TGTGCCAGCAGCCCCTCAGGGGTTGGCCTAGAGCAGTACTTC. This translates into CASSPSGVGLEQYF.